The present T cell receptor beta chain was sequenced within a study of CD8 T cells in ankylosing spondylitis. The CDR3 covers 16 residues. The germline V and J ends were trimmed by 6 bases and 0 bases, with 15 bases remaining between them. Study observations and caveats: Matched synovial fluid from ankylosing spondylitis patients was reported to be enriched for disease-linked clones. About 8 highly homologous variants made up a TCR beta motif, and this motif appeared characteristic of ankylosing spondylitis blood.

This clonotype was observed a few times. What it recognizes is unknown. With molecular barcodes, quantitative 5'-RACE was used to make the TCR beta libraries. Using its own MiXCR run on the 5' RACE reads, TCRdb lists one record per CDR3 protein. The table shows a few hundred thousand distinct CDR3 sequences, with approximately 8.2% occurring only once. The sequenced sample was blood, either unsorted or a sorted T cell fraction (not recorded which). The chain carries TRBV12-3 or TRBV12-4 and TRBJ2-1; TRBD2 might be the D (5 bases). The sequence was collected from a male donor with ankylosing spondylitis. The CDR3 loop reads CASSSLGAGSYNEQFF. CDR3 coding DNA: TGTGCCAGCAGCTCCCTGGGAGCCGGCTCCTACAATGAGCAGTTCTTC.